These 23 T cell receptor beta chains share one sample of origin, sequenced in a study of T cells in Graves' hyperthyroidism and ophthalmopathy. Amplified TCR beta CDR3 regions derived from RNA transcripts. The TCR CDR3 first-round RT-PCR relied on the HTBI primer set. TCRdb passed the multiplex PCR reads through MiXCR, listing each CDR3 protein once. The sample comprises a few hundred thousand distinct CDR3 sequences, approximately 20% of which are singletons, and approximately 4% rests with the top ten. The sequenced material came from blood. The receptors were sampled from a woman under 30 with Graves' hyperthyroidism.

This clonotype appeared many times. The chain couples TRBV6-1 to TRBJ2-7; the match to TRBD1 covers 7 bases. The CDR3 length is 14 residues. CDR1 is MNHNS and CDR2 is SASEGT in the germline V gene. The V and J ends lost 4 bases and 1 base, in that order; junction bases with no gene match: 4. Here the CDR3 reads CASSAGGGSYEQYF. CDR3 bases: TGTGCCAGCAGTGCAGGGGGTGGTTCCTACGAGCAGTACTTC.

The chain has TRBV12-3 or TRBV12-4 and TRBJ2-7; D ambiguous. V was pared by 11 bases and J by 2 bases, with 10 bases between. The CDR3 totals 11 residues. CDR3: CASASPYEQYF. DNA of the CDR3: TGTGCCTCGGCTAGTCCCTACGAGCAGTACTTC.

This clonotype was observed many times. This chain connects TRBV25-1 to TRBJ1-1; 7 nucleotides match TRBD1. The germline V gene has CDR1 MGHDK and CDR2 SYGVNS. With 6 bases clipped from V and 6 bases from J, the junction kept 10 bases outside the gene matches. CDR3 length equals 14 residues. Written as DNA, the CDR3 is TGTGCCAGCAGGACCATGAAGGGGGCCGCTGAAGCTTTCTTT. Its protein is CASRTMKGAAEAFF. Full variable domain (remainder filled in from reference TRBV25-1 and TRBJ1-1): EADIYQTPRYLVIGTGKKITLECSQTMGHDKMYWYQQDPGMELHLIHYSYGVNSTEKGDLSSESTVSRIRTEHFPLTLESARPSHTSQYLCASRTMKGAAEAFFGQGTRLTVV.

This clonotype was recorded at least ten times. The rearrangement joins TRBV5-1 to TRBJ1-2; D might be TRBD1 (5 bases). The CDR3 consists of 13 residues. Trimming stripped 4 bases from V and 8 bases from J, with 15 bases between. In germline, CDR1 is SGHRS, CDR2 YFSETQ. The CDR3 DNA is TGCGCCAGCAGCCCCGGGGACTTAGACGGCTACACCTTC. Its protein is CASSPGDLDGYTF.

This clonotype was seen repeatedly, ten times or more. The chain links TRBV9 to TRBJ1-2; TRBD1 matches at 8 bases. CDR1 is SGDLS and CDR2 is YYNGEE in the germline V gene. The CDR3 is 15 residues long. Trimming removed 4 bases from V and 4 bases from J; junction bases left unmatched: 9. Here the CDR3 reads CASSPGTGEGYGYTF. The CDR3 region has the DNA TGTGCCAGCAGCCCTGGGACAGGCGAAGGCTATGGCTACACCTTC.

This clonotype was recorded many times. The V call is TRBV30, the J call TRBJ2-7; D is ambiguous. V was clipped by 5 bases and J by 9 bases, with 11 bases between them. The germline V gene has CDR1 GTSNPN and CDR2 SVGIG (reference sequence). The CDR3 consists of 10 residues. CDR3 in amino acids: CAWGSYPQYF. The CDR3 nucleotides read TGTGCCTGGGGCTCATACCCGCAGTACTTC.

This chain joins TRBV6-2 or TRBV6-3 and TRBJ2-7; D is unresolved. Germline CDR1 is MNHEY and CDR2 is SVGEGT. Trimming took off 5 bases at V and 4 bases at J, with 21 bases between the two ends. The CDR3 is 16 amino acids. This CDR3 is CASSARLMIVTYEQYF. CDR3 nucleotide sequence: TGTGCCAGCAGTGCTCGTCTTATGATCGTCACTTACGAGCAGTACTTC.

This clonotype appeared many times. The chain recombines TRBV14 with TRBJ1-1; tentatively, D is TRBD1 (6 bases). V shed 3 bases and J shed 7 bases, with 12 bases lying between them. CDR3 length equals 13 residues. CDR1 is SGHDN, CDR2 FVKESK, per germline. This CDR3 is CASSQGAINEAFF. CDR3 nucleotides: TGTGCCAGCAGCCAGGGGGCGATTAATGAAGCTTTCTTT.

This clonotype appeared a few times. The rearrangement links TRBV7-8 to TRBJ2-2; a possible D gene is TRBD1 (5 bases). The V gene's germline CDR1 is SGHVS and CDR2 FQNEAQ. Trimming cost V 8 bases and J 6 bases, with 13 bases left between them. CDR3 length: 13 residues. CDR3 sequence (DNA): TGTGCCAGCGCGGTCAGGGCATCCGGGGAGCTGTTTTTT. It encodes CASAVRASGELFF. Full variable domain (remainder filled in from reference TRBV7-8 and TRBJ2-2): GAGVSQSPRYKVAKRGQDVALRCDPISGHVSLFWYQQALGQGPEFLTYFQNEAQLDKSGLPSDRFFAERPEGSVSTLKIQRTQQEDSAVYLCASAVRASGELFFGEGSRLTVL.

This clonotype appeared many times. The V call is TRBV6-1, the J call TRBJ1-2; D is uncertain. CDR3 size: 13 residues. CDR1 MNHNS and CDR2 SASEGT come from the germline V gene. V was trimmed by 7 bases and J by 8 bases, leaving 17 bases between them. CDR3 DNA sequence: TGTGCCAGCACCCCGGACGGAACGGGCGGCTACACCTTC. Amino acid sequence: CASTPDGTGGYTF.

This clonotype has ten or more counts. The rearrangement joins TRBV2 to TRBJ2-5; D may be TRBD2 (6 bases). Germline lookup yields CDR1 SNHLY and CDR2 FYNNEI. The CDR3 is 15 amino acids. V dropped 3 bases and J dropped 4 bases, with 15 bases sitting between them. This CDR3 is CASSEGDSTGETQYF. CDR3 nucleotide sequence: TGTGCCAGCAGTGAGGGGGACTCAACGGGAGAGACCCAGTACTTC.

Of note for this clonotype: This may arise from a read error, as a much more abundant clone is one base away. It is likely a read error, because the conserved phenylalanine at the end of the CDR3 is missing. The V gene is TRBV20-1, the J gene TRBJ1-2; no reliable D call. Looked up from germline, CDR1 is DFQATT and CDR2 is SNEGSKA (reference sequence). The CDR3 length is 9 residues. V lost 4 bases and J lost 7, with 4 bases in between. CDR3 DNA: TGCAGTGCTAAACGTGGCTACACCTAC. Encoded protein: CSAKRGYTY.

This clonotype turned up a few times. The V gene is TRBV7-2, the J gene TRBJ1-5; TRBD1 matches at 7 bases. V lost 5 bases to trimming and J lost 4 bases; unmatched junction nucleotides: 8. This CDR3 region has 15 residues. Per germline, CDR1 SGHTA and CDR2 FQGNSA. CDR3 nucleotides: TGTGCCAGCAGCGGGCAGGGGGGGGCGAATCAGCCCCAGCATTTT. Translating gives CASSGQGGANQPQHF.

This clonotype has at least ten counts. The chain combines TRBV3-1 with TRBJ1-1; 9 bases are a match to TRBD1. Germline CDR1 and CDR2: LGHDT and YNNKEL (reference sequence). The CDR3 extends over 16 amino acids. J gave up 4 bases and V 4 bases, and 10 bases lay outside the gene matches. The CDR3 coding sequence is TGTGCCAGCAGCCGATCCCCGGGACAGGGTTCCACTGAAGCTTTCTTT. Translation gives CASSRSPGQGSTEAFF.

This clonotype was counted many times. CDR3 DNA: TGTGCCAGCAGCCCGGGGGTCGGGTACCCTACTAGCAATCAGCCCCAGCATTTT. Encoded protein: CASSPGVGYPTSNQPQHF. V gene TRBV6-4 combines with J gene TRBJ1-5, with D possibly TRBD1 on 5 matching bases. Trimming shortened V by 6 bases and J by 0 bases, and 21 bases separated the two germline ends. This CDR3 spans 18 amino acids. CDR1 MRHNA and CDR2 SNTAGT come from the germline V gene.

This clonotype was seen many times. The chain joins TRBV18 to TRBJ1-2; TRBD1 matches 7 bases. This CDR3 is 15 amino acids long. V trimming: 3 bases; J trimming: 4 bases; junction bases outside the gene matches: 8. Germline V gene lookup returns CDR1 KGHSH and CDR2 LQKENI. The CDR3 loop reads CASSPLVDRSYGYTF. The CDR3 DNA is TGTGCCAGCTCACCTCTGGTGGACAGGTCCTATGGCTACACCTTC.

This clonotype appeared many times. The rearrangement links TRBV6-1 to TRBJ2-7; tentative D call: TRBD1 (5 bases). CDR1 MNHNS and CDR2 SASEGT come from the germline V gene. Deletions cut 7 bases from V and 2 bases from J, with 12 bases between. This CDR3 contains 13 residues. DNA for the CDR3: TGTGCCAGCAATGCAGGGCAACCCTACGAGCAGTACTTC. It is translated as CASNAGQPYEQYF.

In this sample, this clonotype turned up many times. This chain joins TRBV20-1 and TRBJ2-4; the D is unclear. V shed 6 bases and J shed 0 bases, with 9 bases lying between them. There are 13 residues in the CDR3. Germline values: CDR1 DFQATT, CDR2 SNEGSKA (reference sequence). The CDR3 loop is CSAPLIAKNIQYF. CDR3 DNA: TGCAGTGCCCCCCTGATAGCCAAAAACATTCAGTACTTC.

This clonotype appeared many times. V usage is TRBV10-3 and J usage is TRBJ1-1, with TRBD1 as a possible D gene (6 bases). V was trimmed by 7 bases and J by 7 bases, leaving 16 bases between them. The CDR3 is 13 residues long. CDR1 and CDR2 from the germline V gene are ENHRY and SYGVKD. CDR3 loop: CAITQVEDSEAFF. DNA for the CDR3: TGTGCCATCACTCAGGTCGAGGACAGTGAAGCTTTCTTT.

This clonotype occurred many times. One end of the junction does not line up with germline, which may come from a read error. The chain employs TRBV7-3 and TRBJ2-4; a possible D gene is TRBD1 (6 bases). Per the germline V gene, CDR1 is SGHTA and CDR2 is FQGTGA. The CDR3 totals 15 residues. The CDR3 nucleotides read TGTGCCAGCAGCTTAACAAGCAACCCTGGGGACATTAAGTACTTC. Its protein is CASSLTSNPGDIKYF.

This clonotype came up many times. The chain combines TRBV28 with TRBJ2-5; D might be TRBD1 (6 bases). This CDR3 is built from 13 residues. In germline, CDR1 is MDHEN, CDR2 SYDVKM. Between the trimmed V and J ends, which lost 4 bases and 5 bases, there was a span of 11 bases. The CDR3 spells CASSSTGRETQYF. CDR3 bases: TGTGCCAGCAGTTCGACAGGACGGGAGACCCAGTACTTC. The complete variable domain, with remaining parts taken from reference TRBV28 and TRBJ2-5, reads DVKVTQSSRYLVKRTGEKVFLECVQDMDHENMFWYRQDPGLGLRLIYFSYDVKMKEKGDIPEGYSVSREKKERFSLILESASTNQTSMYLCASSSTGRETQYFGPGTRLLVL.

In this sample, this clonotype turned up once. The V gene is TRBV6-2 or TRBV6-3, the J gene TRBJ1-1, with D perhaps matching TRBD1 (5 bases). The CDR3 is 14 residues long. From germline, CDR1 is MNHEY and CDR2 SVGEGT. Trimming removed 2 bases from V and 5 bases from J, with 12 bases in between. CDR3 sequence: CASSYGDVWTEAFF. The CDR3 nucleotides read TGTGCCAGCAGTTACGGGGACGTATGGACTGAAGCTTTCTTT.

This clonotype was seen repeatedly, ten times or more. This chain links TRBV20-1 with TRBJ1-1; TRBD1 is a possible D gene (6 bases). The CDR3 length is 13 residues. V was shortened by 6 bases and J by 5 bases, with 16 bases between the two germline ends. Germline V CDR1 and CDR2: DFQATT, SNEGSKA (reference sequence). CDR3 sequence: CSAPGRGETEAFF. The CDR3 nucleotides read TGCAGTGCCCCGGGGAGGGGGGAGACTGAAGCTTTCTTT.